This T cell receptor (beta chain) was found in a study of T cells in Graves' hyperthyroidism and ophthalmopathy. The study, taken as a whole, reports: In simple terms, a model built on 13 V-J features told ophthalmopathy apart from stable hyperthyroidism. Model-based prediction identified ophthalmopathy a median about 6.8 months prior to its onset.

Patients showing uncontrolled infection, other autoimmune disease, pregnancy or lactation were ineligible. The ends lost 3 bases at V and 0 bases at J; junction bases unmatched: 7. Per germline, CDR1 DFQATT and CDR2 SNEGSKA (reference sequence). The CDR3 runs to 15 residues. RNA transcripts provided the source from which TCR beta CDR3 regions were amplified. First-round RT-PCR with HTBI primers amplified the TCR CDR3 region. TCRdb independently ran MiXCR on the multiplex PCR reads; one entry per CDR3 protein. The table has around 340,000 distinct CDR3 sequences, 21% seen once. This clonotype was found many times. The antigen remains unidentified.

The sequencing sample was made of blood. The chain carries TRBV20-1 and TRBJ2-5, with 7 bases matching TRBD2. The sequence was collected from a woman aged 45-65 years with Graves' hyperthyroidism. This CDR3 is CSARNLLANQETQYF. In DNA, the CDR3 is TGCAGTGCTAGGAACCTACTAGCGAACCAAGAGACCCAGTACTTC.